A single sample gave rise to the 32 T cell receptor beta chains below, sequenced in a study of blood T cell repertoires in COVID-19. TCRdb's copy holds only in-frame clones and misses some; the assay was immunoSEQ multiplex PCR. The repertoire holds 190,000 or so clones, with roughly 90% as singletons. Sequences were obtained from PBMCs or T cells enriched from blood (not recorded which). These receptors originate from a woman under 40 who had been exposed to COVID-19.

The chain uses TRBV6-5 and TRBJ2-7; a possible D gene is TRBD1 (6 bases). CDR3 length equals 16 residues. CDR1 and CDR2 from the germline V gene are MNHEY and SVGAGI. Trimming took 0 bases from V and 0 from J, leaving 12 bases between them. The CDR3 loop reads CASSYSIRDTSYEQYF. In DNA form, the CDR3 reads TGTGCCAGCAGTTACTCGATCCGGGACACCTCCTACGAGCAGTACTTC.

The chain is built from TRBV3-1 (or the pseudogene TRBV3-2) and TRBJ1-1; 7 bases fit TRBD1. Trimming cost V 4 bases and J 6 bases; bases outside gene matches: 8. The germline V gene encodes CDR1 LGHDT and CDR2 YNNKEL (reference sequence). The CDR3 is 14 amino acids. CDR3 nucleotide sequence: TGTGCCAGCAGCCGACTGACAGGGAGCGCTGAAGCTTTCTTT. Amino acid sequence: CASSRLTGSAEAFF.

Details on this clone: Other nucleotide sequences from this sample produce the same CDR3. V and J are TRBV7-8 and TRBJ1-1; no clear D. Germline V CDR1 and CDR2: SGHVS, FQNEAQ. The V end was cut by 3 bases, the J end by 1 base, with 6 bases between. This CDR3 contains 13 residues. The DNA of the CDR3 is TGTGCCAGCAGCTTGAGGGCGAACACTGAAGCTTTCTTT. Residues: CASSLRANTEAFF. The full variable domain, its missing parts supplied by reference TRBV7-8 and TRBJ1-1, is GAGVSQSPRYKVAKRGQDVALRCDPISGHVSLFWYQQALGQGPEFLTYFQNEAQLDKSGLPSDRFFAERPEGSVSTLKIQRTQQEDSAVYLCASSLRANTEAFFGQGTRLTVV.

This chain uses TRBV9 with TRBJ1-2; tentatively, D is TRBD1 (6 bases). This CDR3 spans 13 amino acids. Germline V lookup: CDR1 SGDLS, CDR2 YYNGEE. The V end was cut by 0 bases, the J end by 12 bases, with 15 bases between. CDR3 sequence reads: CASSVDNRDDHTF. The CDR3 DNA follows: TGTGCCAGCAGCGTAGACAACAGGGATGATCACACCTTC.

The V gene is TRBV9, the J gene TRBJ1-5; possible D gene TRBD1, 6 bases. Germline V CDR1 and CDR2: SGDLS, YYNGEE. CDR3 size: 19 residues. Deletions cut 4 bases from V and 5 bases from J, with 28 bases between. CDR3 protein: CASSPTDSPSGSPYQPQHF. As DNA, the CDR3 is TGTGCCAGCAGCCCCACGGACAGTCCTTCTGGTTCACCCTATCAGCCCCAGCATTTT.

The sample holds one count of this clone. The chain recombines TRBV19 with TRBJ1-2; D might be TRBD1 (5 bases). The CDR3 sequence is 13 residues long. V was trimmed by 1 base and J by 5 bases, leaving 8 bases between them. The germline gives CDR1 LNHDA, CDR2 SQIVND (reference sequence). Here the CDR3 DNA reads TGTGCCAGTAGTATAGTGGCAGGGTATGGCTACACCTTC. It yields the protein CASSIVAGYGYTF.

In nucleotides, the CDR3 is TGTGCCAGCAGTGGGGGACAACGGACAGATAGCAATCAGCCCCAGCATTTT. This sequence encodes CASSGGQRTDSNQPQHF. The chain employs TRBV6-1 and TRBJ1-5; the D gene is possibly TRBD1 (6 bases). This CDR3 comprises 17 residues. V was shortened by 4 bases and J by 0 bases, with 16 bases between the two germline ends. Germline CDR1 and CDR2: MNHNS and SASEGT.

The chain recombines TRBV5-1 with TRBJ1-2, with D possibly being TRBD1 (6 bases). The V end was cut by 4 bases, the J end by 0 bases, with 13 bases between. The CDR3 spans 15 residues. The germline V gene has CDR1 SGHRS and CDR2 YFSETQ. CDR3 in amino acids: CASSAQGGTNYGYTF. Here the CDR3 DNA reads TGCGCCAGCAGCGCACAGGGTGGAACTAACTATGGCTACACCTTC.

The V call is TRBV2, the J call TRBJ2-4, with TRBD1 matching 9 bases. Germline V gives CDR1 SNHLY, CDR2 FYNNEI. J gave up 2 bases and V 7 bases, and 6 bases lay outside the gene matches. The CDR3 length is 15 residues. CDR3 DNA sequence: TGTGCCAGCATTCAACAGGGGGCGACCAAAAACATTCAGTACTTC. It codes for CASIQQGATKNIQYF.

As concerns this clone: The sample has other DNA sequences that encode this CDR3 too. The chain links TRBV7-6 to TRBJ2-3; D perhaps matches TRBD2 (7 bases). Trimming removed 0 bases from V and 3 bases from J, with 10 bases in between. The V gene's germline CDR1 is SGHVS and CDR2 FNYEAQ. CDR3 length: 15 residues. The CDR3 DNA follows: TGTGCCAGCAGCTTAGCGGGGGGGCGTACAGATACGCAGTATTTT. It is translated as CASSLAGGRTDTQYF.

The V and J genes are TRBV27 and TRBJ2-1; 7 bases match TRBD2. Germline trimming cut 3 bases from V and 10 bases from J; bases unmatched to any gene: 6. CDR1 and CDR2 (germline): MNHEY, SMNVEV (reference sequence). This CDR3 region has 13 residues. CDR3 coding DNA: TGTGCCAGCAGTTTCCTGGGGGAGGGCGAGCAGTTCTTC. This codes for CASSFLGEGEQFF.

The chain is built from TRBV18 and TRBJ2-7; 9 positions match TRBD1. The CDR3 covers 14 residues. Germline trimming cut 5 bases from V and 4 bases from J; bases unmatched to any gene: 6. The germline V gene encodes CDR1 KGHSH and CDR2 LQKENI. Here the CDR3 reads CASSEGQGLYEQYF. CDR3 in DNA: TGTGCCAGCTCAGAGGGACAGGGCCTTTACGAGCAGTACTTC.

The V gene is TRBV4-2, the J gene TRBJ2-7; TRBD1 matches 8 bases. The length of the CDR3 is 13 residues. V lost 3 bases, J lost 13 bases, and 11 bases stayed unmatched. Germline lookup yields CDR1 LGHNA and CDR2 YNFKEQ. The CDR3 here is CASSQQSWGTGYF. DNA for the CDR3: TGTGCCAGCAGCCAGCAAAGTTGGGGGACAGGCTACTTC.

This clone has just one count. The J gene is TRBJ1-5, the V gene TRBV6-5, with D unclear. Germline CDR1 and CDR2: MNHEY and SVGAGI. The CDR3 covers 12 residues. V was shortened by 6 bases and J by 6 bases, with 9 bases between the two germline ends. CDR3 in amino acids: CASRNSGQPQHF. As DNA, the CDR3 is TGTGCCAGCAGAAACTCGGGTCAGCCCCAGCATTTT.

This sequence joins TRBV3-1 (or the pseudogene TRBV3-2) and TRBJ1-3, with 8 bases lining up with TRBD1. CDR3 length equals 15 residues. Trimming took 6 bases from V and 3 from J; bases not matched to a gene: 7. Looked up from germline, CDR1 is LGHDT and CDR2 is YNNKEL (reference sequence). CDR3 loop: CASRGQGRDGNTIYF. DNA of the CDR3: TGTGCCAGCAGAGGACAGGGTCGCGATGGAAACACCATATATTTT.

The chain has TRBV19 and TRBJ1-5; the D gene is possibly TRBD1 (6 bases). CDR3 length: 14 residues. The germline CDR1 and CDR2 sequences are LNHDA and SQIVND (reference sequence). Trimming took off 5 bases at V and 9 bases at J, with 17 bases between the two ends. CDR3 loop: CASSGRTDVGPQHF. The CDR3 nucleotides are TGTGCCAGTAGTGGTCGGACAGATGTGGGGCCCCAGCATTTT.

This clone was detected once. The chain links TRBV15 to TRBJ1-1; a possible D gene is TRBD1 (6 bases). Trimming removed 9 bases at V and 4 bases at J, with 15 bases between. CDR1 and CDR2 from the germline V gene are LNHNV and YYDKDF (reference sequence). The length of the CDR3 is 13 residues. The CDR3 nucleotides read TGTGCCACGACAACAAAAGGGGGCACTGAAGCTTTCTTT. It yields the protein CATTTKGGTEAFF.

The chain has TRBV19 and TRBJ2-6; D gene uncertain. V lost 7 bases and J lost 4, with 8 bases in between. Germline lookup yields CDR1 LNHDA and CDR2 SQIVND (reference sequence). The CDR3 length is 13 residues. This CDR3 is CASTSSGANVLTF. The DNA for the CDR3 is TGTGCCAGTACCTCTTCCGGGGCCAACGTCCTGACTTTC.

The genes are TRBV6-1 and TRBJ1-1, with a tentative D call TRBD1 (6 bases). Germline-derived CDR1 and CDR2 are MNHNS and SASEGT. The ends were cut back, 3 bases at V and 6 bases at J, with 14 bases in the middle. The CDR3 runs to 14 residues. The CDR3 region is CASSDNTGYPEAFF. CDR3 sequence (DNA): TGTGCCAGCAGTGACAATACAGGGTACCCTGAAGCTTTCTTT.

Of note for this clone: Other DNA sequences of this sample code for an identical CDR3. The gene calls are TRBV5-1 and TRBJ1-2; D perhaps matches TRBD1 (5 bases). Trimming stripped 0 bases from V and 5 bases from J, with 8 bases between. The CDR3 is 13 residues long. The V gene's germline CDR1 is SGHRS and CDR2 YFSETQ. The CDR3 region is CASSLEGDYGYTF. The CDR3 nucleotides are TGCGCCAGCAGCTTGGAAGGGGATTATGGCTACACCTTC.

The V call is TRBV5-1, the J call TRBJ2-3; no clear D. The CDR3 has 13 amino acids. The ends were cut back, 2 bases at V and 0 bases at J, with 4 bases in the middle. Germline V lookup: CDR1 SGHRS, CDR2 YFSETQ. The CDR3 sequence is CASSFGSTDTQYF. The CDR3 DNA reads TGCGCCAGCAGCTTTGGCAGCACAGATACGCAGTATTTT.

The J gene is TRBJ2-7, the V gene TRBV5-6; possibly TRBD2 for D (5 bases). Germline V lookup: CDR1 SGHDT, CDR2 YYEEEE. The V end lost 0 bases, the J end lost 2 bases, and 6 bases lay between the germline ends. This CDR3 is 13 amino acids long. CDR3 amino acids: CASSLDGTYEQYF. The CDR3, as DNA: TGTGCCAGCAGCTTGGACGGGACCTACGAGCAGTACTTC.

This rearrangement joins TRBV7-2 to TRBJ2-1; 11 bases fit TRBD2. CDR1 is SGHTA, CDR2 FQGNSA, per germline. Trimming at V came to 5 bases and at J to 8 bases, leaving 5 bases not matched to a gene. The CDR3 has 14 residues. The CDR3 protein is CASSISGGADEQFF. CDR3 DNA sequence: TGTGCCAGCAGCATTAGCGGGGGGGCAGATGAGCAGTTCTTC.

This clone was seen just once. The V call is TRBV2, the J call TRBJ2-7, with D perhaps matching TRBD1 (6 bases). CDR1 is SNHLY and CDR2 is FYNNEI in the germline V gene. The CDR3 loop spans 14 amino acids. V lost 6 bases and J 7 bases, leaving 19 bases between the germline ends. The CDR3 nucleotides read TGTGCCAGCAGGACGGACAGCTCAGTCGGGGAGCAGTACTTC. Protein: CASRTDSSVGEQYF.

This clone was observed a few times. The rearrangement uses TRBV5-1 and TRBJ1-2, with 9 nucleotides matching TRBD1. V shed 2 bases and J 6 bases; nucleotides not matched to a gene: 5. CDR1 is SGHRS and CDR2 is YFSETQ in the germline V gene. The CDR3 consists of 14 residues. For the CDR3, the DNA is TGCGCCAGCAGCTTTTCCGGGACAGGGAATGGCTACACCTTC. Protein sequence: CASSFSGTGNGYTF.

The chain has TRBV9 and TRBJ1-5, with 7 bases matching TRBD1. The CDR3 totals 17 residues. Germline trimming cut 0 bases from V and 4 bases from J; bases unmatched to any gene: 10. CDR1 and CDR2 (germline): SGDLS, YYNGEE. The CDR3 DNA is TGTGCCAGCAGCGTAGTGGATACAGGGGCTTCAAATCAGCCCCAGCATTTT. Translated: CASSVVDTGASNQPQHF.

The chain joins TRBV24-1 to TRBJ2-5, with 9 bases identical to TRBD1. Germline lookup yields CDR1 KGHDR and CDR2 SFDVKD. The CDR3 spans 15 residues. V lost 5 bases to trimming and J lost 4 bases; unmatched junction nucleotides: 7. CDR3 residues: CATSAGTGKVETQYF. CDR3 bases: TGTGCCACCAGTGCCGGGACAGGGAAGGTAGAGACCCAGTACTTC.

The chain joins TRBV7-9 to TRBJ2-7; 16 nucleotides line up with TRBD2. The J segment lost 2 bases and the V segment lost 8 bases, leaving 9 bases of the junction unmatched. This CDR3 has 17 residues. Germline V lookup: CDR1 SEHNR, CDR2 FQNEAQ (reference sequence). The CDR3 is CASAVGLAGGLTYEQYF. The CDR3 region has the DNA TGTGCCAGCGCTGTGGGACTAGCGGGGGGGCTCACCTACGAGCAGTACTTC.

The CDR3: CASSLAGGRGEQYF. The DNA of the CDR3 is TGTGCCAGCAGTTTAGCGGGGGGGAGAGGCGAGCAGTACTTC. This sequence joins TRBV27 and TRBJ2-7, with TRBD2 matching over 9 bases. The J segment lost 6 bases and the V segment lost 2 bases, leaving 5 bases of the junction unmatched. This CDR3 has 14 residues. Per germline, CDR1 MNHEY and CDR2 SMNVEV (reference sequence).

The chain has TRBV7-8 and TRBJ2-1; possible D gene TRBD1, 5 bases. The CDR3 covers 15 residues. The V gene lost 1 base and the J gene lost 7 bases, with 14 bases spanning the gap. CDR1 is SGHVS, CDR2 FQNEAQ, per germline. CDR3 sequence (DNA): TGTGCCAGCAGCTTAGTTGGACAAATCATTAATGAGCAGTTCTTC. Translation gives CASSLVGQIINEQFF.

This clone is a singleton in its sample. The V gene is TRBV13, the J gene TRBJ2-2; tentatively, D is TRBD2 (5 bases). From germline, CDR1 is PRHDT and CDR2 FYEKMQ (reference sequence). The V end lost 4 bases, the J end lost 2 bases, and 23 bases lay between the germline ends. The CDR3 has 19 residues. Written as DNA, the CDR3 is TGTGCCAGCAGCTACAGACTACAACGGACGGAAGACAACACCGGGGAGCTGTTTTTT. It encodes CASSYRLQRTEDNTGELFF.

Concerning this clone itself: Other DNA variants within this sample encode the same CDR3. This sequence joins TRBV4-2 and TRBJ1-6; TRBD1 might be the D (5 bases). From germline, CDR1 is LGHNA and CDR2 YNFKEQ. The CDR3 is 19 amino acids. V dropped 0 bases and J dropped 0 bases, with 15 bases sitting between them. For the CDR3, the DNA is TGTGCCAGCAGCCAAGATAGGGGTCAGGGCAGCTCCTATAATTCACCCCTCCACTTT. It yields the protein CASSQDRGQGSSYNSPLHF.